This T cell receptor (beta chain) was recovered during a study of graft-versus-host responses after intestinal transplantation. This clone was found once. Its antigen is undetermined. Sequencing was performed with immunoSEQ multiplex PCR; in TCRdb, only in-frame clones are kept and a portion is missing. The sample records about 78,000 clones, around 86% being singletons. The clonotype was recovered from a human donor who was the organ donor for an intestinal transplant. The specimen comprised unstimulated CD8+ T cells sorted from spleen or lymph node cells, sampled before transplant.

Here the CDR3 reads CASSHRTGVSTDTQYF. The CDR3 DNA sequence: TGTGCCAGCAGCCACAGGACAGGGGTGTCCACAGATACGCAGTATTTT. The chain joins TRBV11-2 to TRBJ2-3, with 9 nucleotides matching TRBD1. This CDR3 has 16 amino acids. Germline values: CDR1 SGHAT, CDR2 FQNNGV. Germline trimming cut 5 bases from V and 2 bases from J; bases unmatched to any gene: 8.